The sample holds a few counts of the clone carrying this TCR beta chain. Its antigen is unidentified. The data were taken from a study of T cells after yellow fever vaccination. Study as a whole: Those fractions that held only low numbers of cells were prepared using the SMART-Seq v4 Ultra Low Input RNA kit.

The germline V and J ends were trimmed by 0 bases and 4 bases, with 10 bases remaining between them. The CDR3 has 14 residues. Germline V gene data show CDR1 as SGHKS and CDR2 as YYEKEE (reference sequence). The study made its TCR cDNA through 5'RACE template switching. That step introduced a universal primer site along with UMIs. TCRdb reprocessed the 5' RACE reads via MiXCR and lists one record per CDR3 protein. The sample lists about 350,000 distinct CDR3 sequences; approximately 8% were seen once. Study findings and constraints: Peaking faster, on day 5 versus 15, the secondary response was nonetheless weaker. Overall, a small share of clonotypes was seen in both CD4 and CD8 compartments.

The sequence was collected from a man aged 18 to 35 who received the YFV17D yellow fever vaccine. The sequencing here drew on PBMCs, taken roughly seven weeks after the first yellow fever vaccination. The chain is built from TRBV5-5 and TRBJ1-1, with D unresolved. The chain's CDR3 is CASSLEHRGTEAFF. The CDR3 coding sequence is TGTGCCAGCAGCTTGGAACATCGCGGCACTGAAGCTTTCTTT.